Listed below are T cell receptor beta chains from one sample, sequenced in a study of Graves' ophthalmopathy and Graves' hyperthyroidism. From the multiplex PCR reads, TCRdb called clonotypes with MiXCR, one entry per CDR3 protein. The sample has 400,000 to 450,000 distinct CDR3 sequences; approximately 21% are singletons. Sequencing was performed on peripheral blood. The receptors stem from a woman aged 18 to 35 with stable Graves' hyperthyroidism. Both conserved end residues are part of each CDR3. Fields, in order: clone size, J gene, D gene, V gene, CDR3 protein, CDR3 DNA. The D gene is left open where the match is weak. Expanded clones are given a class, and other clones once, few, many or no size at all.

>few|TRBJ2-7|TRBD2|TRBV11-2
CASSLEREAVGPLTTYEQYF
TGTGCCAGCAGCTTAGAACGGGAGGCCGTTGGTCCGCTCACTACCTACGAGCAGTACTTC
>many|TRBJ1-1|NA|TRBV20-1
CSASRQPNTEAFF
TGCAGTGCTTCCCGACAGCCGAACACTGAAGCTTTCTTT
>NA|TRBJ1-2|TRBD1|TRBV28
CASSLGGTAYYGYTF
TGTGCCAGCAGTTTAGGAGGGACAGCATACTATGGCTACACCTTC
>few|TRBJ1-2|NA|TRBV28
CASRRDGVYGYTF
TGTGCCAGCAGACGAGACGGCGTCTATGGCTACACCTTC
>NA|TRBJ1-2|NA|TRBV30
CAWSFQGIYGYTF
TGTGCCTGGAGTTTCCAGGGGATCTATGGCTACACCTTC
>many|TRBJ2-5|NA|TRBV2
CASPQSRGRQETQYF
TGTGCCAGTCCCCAATCCCGGGGGCGACAAGAGACCCAGTACTTC
>NA|TRBJ2-7|NA|TRBV4-1
CASSQPGVPEQYF
TGCGCCAGCAGCCAACCCGGGGTCCCAGAGCAGTACTTC
>many|TRBJ1-1|NA|TRBV12-3/TRBV12-4
CASSFGRGDTEAFF
TGTGCCAGCAGTTTCGGGAGGGGGGACACTGAAGCTTTCTTT
>many|TRBJ1-3|NA|TRBV6-1
CASIEDTYLDSGNTIYF
TGTGCCAGCATCGAAGACACGTATTTAGACTCTGGAAACACCATATATTTT
>many|TRBJ1-5|NA|TRBV4-1
CASSQIGQTNQPQHF
TGCGCCAGCAGCCAAATCGGACAGACAAATCAGCCCCAGCATTTT
>many|TRBJ2-5|TRBD1|TRBV28
CASFDRGVETQYF
TGTGCCAGTTTCGACAGGGGGGTAGAGACCCAGTACTTC
>many|TRBJ1-1|NA|TRBV5-5
CASSLVGAGPFSTEAFF
TGTGCCAGCAGCTTGGTAGGGGCAGGGCCCTTCTCCACTGAAGCTTTCTTT
>many|TRBJ1-6|NA|TRBV12-3/TRBV12-4
CASSAAGQRSPLHF
TGTGCCAGCAGTGCCGCCGGCCAGAGGTCACCCCTCCACTTT
>many|TRBJ2-5|TRBD2|TRBV9
CASSVGTSGGAGETQYF
TGTGCCAGCAGCGTAGGGACTAGCGGGGGGGCCGGGGAGACCCAGTACTTC
>NA|TRBJ2-7|TRBD2|TRBV6-5
CASSYATSDEQYF
TGTGCCAGCAGTTACGCGACTAGCGACGAGCAGTACTTC
>NA|TRBJ2-2|TRBD2|TRBV5-1
CASSYRGGAGELFF
TGCGCCAGCAGCTACCGGGGGGGCGCCGGGGAGCTGTTTTTT
>NA|TRBJ2-7|NA|TRBV7-2
CASSLALWQEQYF
TGTGCCAGCAGCTTAGCGCTCTGGCAGGAGCAGTACTTC
>NA|TRBJ2-7|TRBD1|TRBV10-3
CAISENRDRGSYEQYF
TGTGCCATCAGTGAAAACCGGGACAGGGGCTCCTACGAGCAGTACTTC
>many|TRBJ2-7|NA|TRBV6-1
CASSEALHHEQYF
TGTGCCAGCAGTGAGGCACTTCACCACGAGCAGTACTTC
>NA|TRBJ1-6|TRBD1|TRBV7-2
CASSPSDRGGRTHLHF
TGTGCCAGCAGCCCATCCGACAGGGGTGGGCGGACACACCTCCACTTT
>NA|TRBJ1-5|NA|TRBV6-1
CASSEHSQPQHF
TGTGCCAGCAGTGAGCACAGTCAGCCCCAGCATTTT
>NA|TRBJ1-1|NA|TRBV2
CASRRRDMNTEAFF
TGTGCCAGCAGGCGCAGGGACATGAACACTGAAGCTTTCTTT
>many|TRBJ1-1|NA|TRBV12-3/TRBV12-4
CASSYRRELNTEAFF
TGTGCCAGCAGTTACCGGAGGGAGCTGAACACTGAAGCTTTCTTT
>few|TRBJ2-5|NA|TRBV4-2
CASSQDPGGETQYF
TGTGCCAGCAGCCAAGATCCGGGCGGGGAGACCCAGTACTTC
>many|TRBJ1-5|NA|TRBV12-3/TRBV12-4
CASRQHSNQPQHF
TGTGCCAGCAGACAGCATAGCAATCAGCCCCAGCATTTT
>few|TRBJ1-2|NA|TRBV28
CASSEEAGDGYTF
TGTGCCAGCAGCGAGGAGGCAGGGGATGGCTACACCTTC
>many|TRBJ2-5|TRBD1|TRBV20-1
CSAREMTGRETQYF
TGCAGTGCTAGAGAGATGACAGGGCGAGAGACCCAGTACTTC
>few|TRBJ2-7|NA|TRBV7-9
CASSLNGGEQYF
TGTGCCAGCAGCTTAAATGGGGGTGAGCAGTACTTC
>many|TRBJ1-5|NA|TRBV6-1
CASHTDPRGRAYQPQHF
TGTGCCAGCCACACAGACCCCCGGGGCAGGGCTTATCAGCCCCAGCATTTT
>many|TRBJ2-2|TRBD2|TRBV20-1
CSATPVGLASAGELFF
TGCAGTGCTACGCCAGTTGGACTAGCTTCCGCCGGGGAGCTGTTTTTT
>many|TRBJ2-7|NA|TRBV12-3/TRBV12-4
CASRPAGTAGGEQYF
TGTGCCAGCAGGCCTGCGGGGACAGCGGGCGGGGAGCAGTACTTC
>many|TRBJ1-1|NA|TRBV7-2
CASSFRRGSFTEAFF
TGTGCCAGCAGCTTCCGGCGCGGGTCCTTCACTGAAGCTTTCTTT
>NA|TRBJ2-4|NA|TRBV20-1
CSARLRFRGNIQYF
TGCAGTGCTAGACTCCGGTTCCGGGGGAACATTCAGTACTTC
>NA|TRBJ2-5|NA|TRBV12-5
CASGLGNFQETQYF
TGTGCTAGTGGTTTGGGAAACTTCCAAGAGACCCAGTACTTC
>many|TRBJ2-5|NA|TRBV9
CASSVGGVGETQYF
TGTGCCAGCAGCGTCGGGGGAGTCGGGGAGACCCAGTACTTC
>many|TRBJ1-5|NA|TRBV19
CASLGLSNQPQHF
TGTGCCAGCCTTGGGCTCAGCAATCAGCCCCAGCATTTT